These 16 T cell receptor beta chains came from one sample sequenced in a study of CD8+ T cells in alopecia areata. Treatment defined: oral pan-JAK inhibitor, 5-10 mg twice daily. Following extraction, RNA underwent reverse transcription to cDNA, which served as the sequencing template. Data came from immunoSEQ multiplex PCR; TCRdb stores just in-frame clones and leaves some out. Counted here are 60,000 to 90,000 clones, around 61% occurring once; the ten biggest clones make up 20% to 25%. The sample was CD8+ T cells sorted from blood, taken at week 24, from a patient treated with tofacitinib. These receptors all come from a human donor with alopecia areata.

This clone was counted a few times. The V call is TRBV5-5, the J call TRBJ2-2, with TRBD1 matching 8 bases. Germline V gene data show CDR1 as SGHKS and CDR2 as YYEKEE (reference sequence). The CDR3 covers 16 residues. J lost 6 bases, V lost 2 bases, and 9 bases had no gene match. CDR3 in amino acids: CASSLHPGGASGELFF. CDR3 sequence (DNA): TGTGCCAGCAGCTTACATCCAGGGGGCGCCTCCGGGGAGCTGTTTTTT.

This chain uses TRBV5-1 with TRBJ2-1; D might be TRBD1 (6 bases). Germline CDR1 and CDR2: SGHRS and YFSETQ. Trimming shortened V by 3 bases and J by 5 bases, and 12 bases separated the two germline ends. The CDR3 loop spans 14 amino acids. This chain's CDR3 is CASSSGTLNNEQFF. The CDR3 DNA reads TGCGCCAGCAGCTCAGGGACACTAAACAATGAGCAGTTCTTC.

As regards this clone: The sample contains more than one DNA sequence encoding this CDR3. The rearrangement links TRBV7-3 to TRBJ2-2; no firm D call. Germline assignment: CDR1 SGHTA and CDR2 FQGTGA. This CDR3 is built from 12 residues. Trimming removed 5 bases at V and 5 bases at J, with 6 bases between. This CDR3 is CASSPRTGELFF. The CDR3 DNA reads TGTGCCAGCAGCCCCCGGACCGGGGAGCTGTTTTTT.

This chain links TRBV6-5 with TRBJ1-2, with a weak D call TRBD1 (6 bases). The germline gives CDR1 MNHEY, CDR2 SVGAGI. The CDR3 is 15 residues long. V lost 2 bases to trimming and J lost 4 bases, with 14 bases between them. DNA for the CDR3: TGTGCCAGCAGTTACGTCGGGCAGGGGACCTATGGCTACACCTTC. It translates to CASSYVGQGTYGYTF.

The rearrangement links TRBV7-2 to TRBJ2-7; 8 nucleotides agree with TRBD2. CDR1 is SGHTA, CDR2 FQGNSA, per germline. Trimming took 1 base from V and 3 from J; bases not matched to a gene: 8. This CDR3 is built from 16 residues. The CDR3: CASSLVASGLLYEQYF. The CDR3 bases are TGTGCCAGCAGCTTAGTGGCTAGCGGGCTCCTCTACGAGCAGTACTTC.

V gene TRBV29-1 combines with J gene TRBJ1-2; 7 bases fit TRBD1. The V gene end was trimmed by 3 bases and the J gene end by 4 bases; junction bases not matched to a gene: 5. This CDR3 is built from 13 residues. CDR1 and CDR2 (germline): SQVTM, ANQGSEA. The CDR3 sequence: CSVELTGSYGYTF. CDR3 DNA: TGCAGCGTTGAGTTGACAGGGTCCTATGGCTACACCTTC.

The rearrangement uses TRBV15 and TRBJ2-7; 9 bases match TRBD1. The germline V gene encodes CDR1 LNHNV and CDR2 YYDKDF (reference sequence). CDR3 length: 14 amino acids. J lost 2 bases, V lost 4 bases, and 3 bases had no gene match. CDR3 DNA: TGTGCCACCAGCACGGACAGGGGAGCCTACGAGCAGTACTTC. It encodes CATSTDRGAYEQYF.

This clone showed up many times. The rearrangement uses TRBV6-5 and TRBJ2-2; 10 nucleotides align to TRBD1. The CDR3 runs 16 residues. Trimming removed 0 bases from V and 7 bases from J; junction bases left unmatched: 5. Germline CDR1 is MNHEY and CDR2 is SVGAGI. The CDR3 loop reads CASSYSGTGAVGELFF. CDR3 coding DNA: TGTGCCAGCAGTTACTCTGGGACAGGGGCGGTCGGGGAGCTGTTTTTT.

This chain uses TRBV14 with TRBJ2-7; D is unclear. Germline CDR1 SGHDN, CDR2 FVKESK. Deletions cut 3 bases from V and 0 bases from J, with 9 bases between. The CDR3 totals 14 residues. The CDR3 DNA follows: TGTGCCAGCAGCCAGGGTTATCGCTCCTACGAGCAGTACTTC. Translation: CASSQGYRSYEQYF.

The chain is built from TRBV6-5 and TRBJ2-7, with D maybe TRBD1 (6 bases). The V gene's germline CDR1 is MNHEY and CDR2 SVGAGI. The CDR3 runs to 14 residues. V lost 2 bases and J lost 7, with 15 bases in between. The CDR3 sequence is CASSYQGHFTEQYF. The CDR3 nucleotides are TGTGCCAGCAGTTACCAGGGGCACTTTACGGAGCAGTACTTC.

This chain connects TRBV20-1 to TRBJ1-2; no clear D gene. The CDR3 extends over 8 amino acids. Germline CDR1 and CDR2: DFQATT and SNEGSKA (reference sequence). Trimming took 8 bases from V and 13 from J, leaving 11 bases between them. CDR3 sequence (DNA): TGCAGTACCGGCGAGGGCACCTTC. Protein product: CSTGEGTF.

CDR3 nucleotide sequence: TGCGCCAGCAGCCAAGATGGGGTCTACACCTTC. It translates to CASSQDGVYTF. The chain joins TRBV4-1 to TRBJ1-2; no reliable D call. V gave up 0 bases and J gave up 10 bases, with 6 bases separating them. This CDR3 has 11 residues. CDR1 MGHRA and CDR2 YSYEKL come from the germline V gene.

CDR3 bases: TGTGCCAGCAGCTTCGGGGATTTCAACGAGCAGTACTTC. Encoded protein: CASSFGDFNEQYF. This chain links TRBV5-4 with TRBJ2-7, with D maybe TRBD2 (5 bases). Per the germline V gene, CDR1 is SGHNT and CDR2 is YYREEE (reference sequence). This CDR3 contains 13 residues. Deletions cut 2 bases from V and 5 bases from J, with 11 bases between.

This chain links TRBV5-1 with TRBJ2-5, with 8 positions matching TRBD2. The CDR3 covers 13 residues. J was trimmed by 5 bases and V by 4 bases; bases with no gene match: 4. Germline loops: CDR1 SGHRS, CDR2 YFSETQ. In nucleotides, the CDR3 is TGCGCCAGCAGCCCGGGAGGGGTTGAGACCCAGTACTTC. This gives the protein CASSPGGVETQYF. Full variable domain (outside the CDR3, taken from reference TRBV5-1 and TRBJ2-5): KAGVTQTPRYLIKTRGQQVTLSCSPISGHRSVSWYQQTPGQGLQFLFEYFSETQRNKGNFPGRFSGRQFSNSRSEMNVSTLELGDSALYLCASSPGGVETQYFGPGTRLLVL.

The genes are TRBV5-1 and TRBJ2-3; TRBD2 matches 9 bases. V lost 5 bases to trimming and J lost 4 bases; unmatched junction nucleotides: 8. There are 15 residues in the CDR3. Looked up from germline, CDR1 is SGHRS and CDR2 is YFSETQ. This chain's CDR3 is CASRTAGGRADTQYF. CDR3 coding DNA: TGCGCCAGCAGAACAGCGGGAGGAAGGGCAGATACGCAGTATTTT.

The chain employs TRBV4-3 and TRBJ1-5; TRBD1 agrees at 10 bases. Germline V CDR1 and CDR2: LGHNA, YSLEER. The length of the CDR3 is 14 residues. V lost 4 bases, J lost 9 bases, and 6 bases stayed unmatched. This chain's CDR3 is CASSLWDRGGPQHF. The CDR3 DNA reads as TGCGCCAGCAGCCTCTGGGACAGGGGAGGGCCCCAGCATTTT.